These T cell receptor beta chains were read from a single sample in a study of blood T cell repertoires in COVID-19. Method: immunoSEQ multiplex PCR; TCRdb's copy keeps in-frame clones and lacks some. This sample has about 220,000 clones; 65% to 85% occur once, and the top ten carry 3% to 4%. The sequenced material came from PBMCs or T cells enriched from blood (not recorded which). The receptors originated from a woman in her sixties who had recovered from COVID-19. The CDR3 runs from the conserved cysteine through the conserved F or W. Clone size appears in some rows only: once, few, many, or a class for an expanded clone.

TRBJ2-2	TRBV25-1	once	CASSDPGQGASGELFF
TRBJ1-1	TRBV6-4	.	CAIYSPGPAEAFF
TRBJ1-5	TRBV6-5	.	CASTLEGAQPQHF
TRBJ1-6	TRBV5-1	.	CASSLSGLSPLHF
TRBJ2-5	TRBV5-1	.	CASSLGVSGETQYF
TRBJ1-3	TRBV15	few	CATSSRDSGNTIYF
TRBJ2-1	TRBV19	.	CASHPRATYNEQFF
TRBJ1-1	TRBV29-1	.	CSVEVGGLKTEAFF
TRBJ1-5	TRBV5-1	.	CASSWTGGQPQHF
TRBJ2-3	TRBV7-9	.	CASSPLGDTQYF
TRBJ1-4	TRBV5-5	.	CASSSGGEEKLFF
TRBJ1-3	TRBV15	.	CATSRTSSSGNTIYF
TRBJ2-7	TRBV21-1	.	CASSEDRAVYEQYF
TRBJ1-2	TRBV5-1	.	CASSLGDRGHGYTF
TRBJ2-4	TRBV6-5	.	CASSPGQGKNYIQYF
TRBJ2-1	TRBV27	.	CASSLEGLGNNEQFF
TRBJ2-7	TRBV10-1	once	CASSEGTGFYEQYF
TRBJ1-2	TRBV4-1	.	CASSQEGPGQGHYGYTF
TRBJ2-3	TRBV7-2	.	CASSLVLPGTDTQYF
TRBJ2-3	TRBV2	.	CASSVPEGVDTQYF
TRBJ1-5	TRBV5-6	.	CASSLTGNNQPQHF
TRBJ1-6	TRBV9	.	CASSVVEANSPLHF
TRBJ1-1	TRBV7-9	once	CASKAGQGNTEAFF
TRBJ1-1	TRBV30	.	CAWSDGEYTEAFF
TRBJ1-3	TRBV9	.	CASSPGGRFSGNTIYF